This T cell receptor beta chain derives from a study of T cells in localized non-small cell lung cancer. Findings of the study overall: Median detection of top 100 tumor clones in adjacent lung was around 59 clones. Tumor samples were not multi-region, leaving intratumor heterogeneity unexcluded.

The CDR3 covers 17 residues. Some clones are missing from TCRdb's copy, which holds only in-frame ones; the method was immunoSEQ multiplex PCR. The data show fewer than 30,000 clones, approximately 90% seen once. In this sample, this clone turned up once. Its antigen is as yet unknown. Sequencing used PBMCs, obtained before any cancer treatment. This clonotype was obtained from a man aged 40-75 years with stage II lung adenocarcinoma. The chain recombines TRBV21-1 with TRBJ1-5; the table's D call, TRBD1, has no DNA check behind it. TRBV21-1 is tagged as a pseudogene. The CDR3 bases are TGTGCCAGCAGCAAAAGTCCCCCGGGACAAAAAGCGGAACCCCAGCATTTT. Its protein is CASSKSPPGQKAEPQHF.